A selection of T cell receptor beta chains follows, all from one sample in a study of T cells in Graves' hyperthyroidism and ophthalmopathy. One entry per CDR3 protein, called by TCRdb with MiXCR from the multiplex PCR reads. In the table there are under 300,000 distinct CDR3 sequences, roughly an eighth of which are singletons. The material sequenced was blood. The source is a middle-aged woman with Graves' hyperthyroidism. CDR3s leave out the opening cysteine and the closing phenylalanine or tryptophan. The order of the fields is clone size, V gene, J gene, CDR3 protein. The size of a clone is reported for some rows only, either as once, few or many, or as a class for expanded clones.

clone size: many; V gene: TRBV7-2; J gene: TRBJ1-1; CDR3 protein: ASSPQGVVTEAF
clone size: .; V gene: TRBV6-1; J gene: TRBJ2-7; CDR3 protein: ASEKREVNEQY
clone size: many; V gene: TRBV28; J gene: TRBJ2-5; CDR3 protein: ASNPLGETQY
clone size: many; V gene: TRBV7-2; J gene: TRBJ2-7; CDR3 protein: ASSLSSGGGGSYEQY
clone size: many; V gene: TRBV20-1; J gene: TRBJ2-1; CDR3 protein: SAEGDRGDNEQF
clone size: many; V gene: TRBV24-1; J gene: TRBJ2-5; CDR3 protein: ATSLTTSASQETQY
clone size: .; V gene: TRBV28; J gene: TRBJ1-4; CDR3 protein: ASNLRGGNEKLF
clone size: many; V gene: TRBV7-9; J gene: TRBJ2-7; CDR3 protein: ASRDGSNEQY
clone size: .; V gene: TRBV13; J gene: TRBJ1-1; CDR3 protein: ASSFRSAGEAF
clone size: many; V gene: TRBV6-1; J gene: TRBJ1-2; CDR3 protein: ASSDARNYGYT
clone size: many; V gene: TRBV27; J gene: TRBJ1-2; CDR3 protein: ASRRYGPDYGYT
clone size: many; V gene: TRBV7-9; J gene: TRBJ1-2; CDR3 protein: ASSLPGQEAYGYT
clone size: .; V gene: TRBV25-1; J gene: TRBJ1-5; CDR3 protein: ASSPRGGSNHPQH
clone size: few; V gene: TRBV5-4; J gene: TRBJ2-3; CDR3 protein: ASSFSLGDTQY
clone size: many; V gene: TRBV2; J gene: TRBJ2-2; CDR3 protein: ASSKGARVYGELF
clone size: many; V gene: TRBV28; J gene: TRBJ2-3; CDR3 protein: ASIASSGGGTDTQY
clone size: many; V gene: TRBV28; J gene: TRBJ1-6; CDR3 protein: ASRRQAGSYNSPLH
clone size: many; V gene: TRBV28; J gene: TRBJ1-2; CDR3 protein: ASTRTDNYGYT
clone size: .; V gene: TRBV20-1; J gene: TRBJ2-3; CDR3 protein: SAQGVPGTDTQY
clone size: many; V gene: TRBV12-3/TRBV12-4; J gene: TRBJ2-1; CDR3 protein: ASSLGGHNEQF
clone size: many; V gene: TRBV12-3/TRBV12-4; J gene: TRBJ2-7; CDR3 protein: AGLGGSTYEQY
clone size: .; V gene: TRBV19; J gene: TRBJ2-7; CDR3 protein: ASSIFLSGSYEQY
clone size: many; V gene: TRBV29-1; J gene: TRBJ2-3; CDR3 protein: SVRDRGQTDTQY
clone size: few; V gene: TRBV10-3; J gene: TRBJ1-3; CDR3 protein: ATHGGGGNTIY
clone size: many; V gene: TRBV5-8; J gene: TRBJ1-1; CDR3 protein: ASSLGGTGGAGNTEAF
clone size: .; V gene: TRBV5-1; J gene: TRBJ2-7; CDR3 protein: ASSLRTGRGNEQY
clone size: .; V gene: TRBV10-3; J gene: TRBJ1-5; CDR3 protein: AISERQGGGQPQH
clone size: .; V gene: TRBV6-1; J gene: TRBJ2-2; CDR3 protein: ASSFDFNTGELF
clone size: many; V gene: TRBV7-8; J gene: TRBJ2-5; CDR3 protein: ASRGLRETQY
clone size: few; V gene: TRBV12-3/TRBV12-4; J gene: TRBJ2-1; CDR3 protein: ASGFSRDEQF
clone size: many; V gene: TRBV19; J gene: TRBJ1-5; CDR3 protein: ASTPGGQGNNQPQH
clone size: .; V gene: TRBV18; J gene: TRBJ2-1; CDR3 protein: ASSPPGGRYNEQF
clone size: many; V gene: TRBV27; J gene: TRBJ2-3; CDR3 protein: ASSREYRGRRGTDTQY
clone size: many; V gene: TRBV24-1; J gene: TRBJ2-5; CDR3 protein: ATSDLQRQGDETQY
clone size: few; V gene: TRBV28; J gene: TRBJ2-6; CDR3 protein: ASTSKRASGANVLT
clone size: many; V gene: TRBV7-3; J gene: TRBJ2-2; CDR3 protein: ASSPTSGLRELF
clone size: many; V gene: TRBV7-9; J gene: TRBJ1-6; CDR3 protein: ASSLGGVTGGSPLH
clone size: many; V gene: TRBV7-9; J gene: TRBJ2-3; CDR3 protein: ASSLYGSADTQY
clone size: .; V gene: TRBV6-2/TRBV6-3; J gene: TRBJ2-1; CDR3 protein: ASTIAGPFYNEQF
clone size: many; V gene: TRBV7-8; J gene: TRBJ2-7; CDR3 protein: ASSRRGYEQY
clone size: .; V gene: TRBV7-9; J gene: TRBJ2-1; CDR3 protein: ASSLGAGGSYSEQF
clone size: many; V gene: TRBV10-3; J gene: TRBJ1-5; CDR3 protein: AISPNNQPQH
clone size: many; V gene: TRBV6-1; J gene: TRBJ1-2; CDR3 protein: ASSEPPEGENYGYT
clone size: few; V gene: TRBV4-1; J gene: TRBJ1-5; CDR3 protein: ASSQEDRLYSNQPQH
clone size: many; V gene: TRBV12-3/TRBV12-4; J gene: TRBJ2-3; CDR3 protein: ASGSSGITDTQY
clone size: many; V gene: TRBV2; J gene: TRBJ1-2; CDR3 protein: ASSDLTAIGGYT
clone size: many; V gene: TRBV2; J gene: TRBJ1-2; CDR3 protein: ASSPLYGYT
clone size: many; V gene: TRBV11-3; J gene: TRBJ2-3; CDR3 protein: ASSPRQGATDTQY
clone size: many; V gene: TRBV2; J gene: TRBJ1-5; CDR3 protein: ASSSDRGGNQPQH
clone size: few; V gene: TRBV5-6; J gene: TRBJ2-2; CDR3 protein: ASSPGGLGFNTGELF
clone size: many; V gene: TRBV27; J gene: TRBJ2-1; CDR3 protein: ASSRRSSGVFYNEQF
clone size: many; V gene: TRBV28; J gene: TRBJ1-5; CDR3 protein: ASSFGQVHQPQH
clone size: many; V gene: TRBV6-1; J gene: TRBJ2-4; CDR3 protein: ASSGSGGRNIQY
clone size: many; V gene: TRBV20-1; J gene: TRBJ1-5; CDR3 protein: SFQGKGANSGNQPQH
clone size: many; V gene: TRBV12-3/TRBV12-4; J gene: TRBJ2-7; CDR3 protein: ASSLEGNEQY
clone size: many; V gene: TRBV7-2; J gene: TRBJ2-7; CDR3 protein: ASSRPGQGTYEQY
clone size: many; V gene: TRBV6-1; J gene: TRBJ1-1; CDR3 protein: ASSEGLATSTEAF